This TCR beta chain was profiled in a study of PD-1 blockade in classical Hodgkin lymphoma. The time point here: cycle 4 day 1 (C4D1), after less than 7 weeks of nivolumab. Every single patient, without exception, relapsed after autologous stem cell transplantation, and brentuximab vedotin exposure varied. Study-level findings and limits: While CD8+ TCR diversity did not rise significantly by C4D1, CD4+ TCR diversity did. Before treatment, TCR diversity in newly diagnosed patients was reportedly lower than in healthy donors. Nivolumab initiated under 1 year post-ASCT led to patient exclusion. Those achieving complete response showed baseline diversity like newly diagnosed patients.

Clones were read by immunoSEQ multiplex PCR, and TCRdb kept only the in-frame ones, dropping some. The profile shows roughly 20,000 clones, more than 75% of them singletons. The germline V gene has CDR1 ENHRY and CDR2 SYGVKD. With 8 bases clipped from V and 4 bases from J, the junction kept 4 bases outside the gene matches. This CDR3 is built from 14 residues. As to this clone: Its antigen is currently unknown.

The sequences come from peripheral blood mononuclear cells (PBMCs), collected before the fourth cycle of nivolumab. This clonotype was obtained from a human donor with classical Hodgkin lymphoma. The V call is TRBV10-3, the J call TRBJ2-3; 12 bases agree with TRBD2. The DNA for the CDR3 is TGTGCCATCGCTAGCGGGGGGGCCGCAGATACGCAGTATTTT. As protein: CAIASGGAADTQYF.